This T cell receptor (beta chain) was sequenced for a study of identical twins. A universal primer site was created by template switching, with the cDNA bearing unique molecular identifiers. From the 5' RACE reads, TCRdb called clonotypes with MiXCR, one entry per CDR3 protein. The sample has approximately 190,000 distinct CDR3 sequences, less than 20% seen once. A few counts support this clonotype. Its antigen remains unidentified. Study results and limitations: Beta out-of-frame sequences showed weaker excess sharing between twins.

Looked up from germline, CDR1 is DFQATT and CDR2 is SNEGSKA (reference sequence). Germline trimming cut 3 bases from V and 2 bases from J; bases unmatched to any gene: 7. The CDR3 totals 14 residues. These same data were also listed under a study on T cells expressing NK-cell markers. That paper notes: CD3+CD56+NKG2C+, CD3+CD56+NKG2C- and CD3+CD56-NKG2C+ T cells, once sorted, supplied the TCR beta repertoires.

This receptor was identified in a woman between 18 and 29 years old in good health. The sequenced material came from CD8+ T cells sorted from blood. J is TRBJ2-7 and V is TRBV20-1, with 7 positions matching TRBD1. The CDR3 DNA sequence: TGCAGTGCTAGGGCCCGACAGGGCCCCTACGAGCAGTACTTC. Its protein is CSARARQGPYEQYF.